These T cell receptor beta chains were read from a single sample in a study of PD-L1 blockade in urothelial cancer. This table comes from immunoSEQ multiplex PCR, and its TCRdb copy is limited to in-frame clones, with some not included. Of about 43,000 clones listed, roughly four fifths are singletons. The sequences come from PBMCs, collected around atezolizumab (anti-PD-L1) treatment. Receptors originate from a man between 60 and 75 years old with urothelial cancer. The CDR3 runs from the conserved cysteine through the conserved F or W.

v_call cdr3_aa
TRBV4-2 CASSQDQAGAGELFF
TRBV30 CAWSDGVSTEAFF
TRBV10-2 CASSESTESSYEQYF
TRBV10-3 CAISASGGAGVDTQYF
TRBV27 CASSLTGLAGGSYEQYF
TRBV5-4 CASSLSRGLGEEQYF
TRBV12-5 CASTSSGTGEAFF
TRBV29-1 CSVATGWTGNNYGYTF
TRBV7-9 CASSLRDNEQFF
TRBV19 CASSTGTGSYEQYF
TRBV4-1 CASSQVPLTLGYGYTF
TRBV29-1 CSVTSGQNEKLFF
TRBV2 CASSGTGSNEQFF
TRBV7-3 CASSLLASGEYEQYF
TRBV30 CAWSVTGGSPEAFF